These 27 T cell receptor beta chains share one sample of origin, sequenced in a study of early T cells in non-severe SARS-CoV-2 infection. TCRdb called the 5' RACE reads again in MiXCR, with one record for every CDR3 protein. Of around 27,000 distinct CDR3 sequences in the sample, around 4.2% were seen once. The sample comprised whole blood. These TCRs come from an adult who was a healthcare worker with PCR-confirmed SARS-CoV-2 infection or an uninfected control (not recorded which).

This clonotype was seen ten or more times. The genes are TRBV9 and TRBJ2-3; D possibly corresponds to TRBD2 (5 bases). The CDR3 is 19 amino acids. Trimming took 1 base from V and 2 from J, leaving 23 bases between them. Germline values: CDR1 SGDLS, CDR2 YYNGEE. CDR3 in amino acids: CASSVSSSPSRDYTDTQYF. In nucleotides, the CDR3 is TGTGCCAGCAGCGTATCTAGCAGCCCCTCCAGAGATTACACAGATACGCAGTATTTT. Looking up the rest from reference TRBV9 and TRBJ2-3 gives the full variable domain: DSGVTQTPKHLITATGQRVTLRCSPRSGDLSVYWYQQSLDQGLQFLIQYYNGEERAKGNILERFSAQQFPDLHSELNLSSLELGDSALYFCASSVSSSPSRDYTDTQYFGPGTRLTVL.

This clonotype was counted ten times or more. The V and J genes are TRBV5-1 and TRBJ2-7, with D perhaps matching TRBD1 (5 bases). Germline V gene sequence: CDR1 SGHRS, CDR2 YFSETQ. Deletions cut 0 bases from V and 4 bases from J, with 11 bases between. CDR3 length: 14 amino acids. CDR3 DNA: TGCGCCAGCAGCTTGGGTCCCAAGGGGTACGAGCAGTACTTC. It is translated as CASSLGPKGYEQYF.

This clonotype was recorded many times. The rearrangement joins TRBV5-1 to TRBJ1-2; D possibly corresponds to TRBD1 (6 bases). This CDR3 contains 14 residues. The germline CDR1 and CDR2 sequences are SGHRS and YFSETQ. With 4 bases removed from V and 8 bases from J, the gap between germline ends came to 18 bases. The CDR3 nucleotides read TGCGCCAGCAGCCACCGGGACACCCCAGGGGGCTACACCTTC. Translated, it gives CASSHRDTPGGYTF.

The chain joins TRBV24-1 to TRBJ2-2; tentative D call: TRBD1 (6 bases). The CDR3 has 17 amino acids. Per the germline V gene, CDR1 is KGHDR and CDR2 is SFDVKD. V gave up 3 bases and J gave up 0 bases, with 13 bases separating them. Here the CDR3 reads CATSDPSEGANTGELFF. The CDR3 DNA is TGTGCCACCAGTGATCCGAGCGAGGGGGCGAACACCGGGGAGCTGTTTTTT.

This clonotype was detected many times. This chain joins TRBV18 and TRBJ2-7; 9 bases line up with TRBD1. V lost 6 bases to trimming and J lost 2 bases; unmatched junction nucleotides: 5. This CDR3 region has 14 residues. CDR1 KGHSH and CDR2 LQKENI come from the germline V gene. The CDR3 region is CASSLGQGPYEQYF. The CDR3 region has the DNA TGTGCCAGCTCCCTGGGACAGGGTCCCTACGAGCAGTACTTC.

This clonotype was seen at least ten times. The DNA for the CDR3 is TGCGCCAGCAGTGATGCCGCCGGGACTAGCCCCGGGGAGCTGTTTTTT. Translation gives CASSDAAGTSPGELFF. V usage is TRBV10-1 and J usage is TRBJ2-2, with TRBD2 matching over 9 bases. Germline lookup yields CDR1 WNHNN and CDR2 SYGVQD (reference sequence). There are 16 residues in the CDR3. J gave up 6 bases and V 3 bases, and 8 bases lay outside the gene matches.

This clonotype was seen ten or more times. The gene calls are TRBV19 and TRBJ2-1, with D possibly being TRBD2 (5 bases). The CDR3 length is 13 residues. Germline V gene sequence: CDR1 LNHDA, CDR2 SQIVND (reference sequence). Trimming shortened V by 0 bases and J by 13 bases, and 13 bases separated the two germline ends. The CDR3, as DNA: TGTGCCAGTAGTATAGACAGAAGCGGACGCCAGTTCTTC. This encodes CASSIDRSGRQFF.

This clonotype has ten or more counts. The chain employs TRBV30 and TRBJ2-7; D unclear. Germline V gives CDR1 GTSNPN, CDR2 SVGIG (reference sequence). The CDR3 consists of 11 residues. Trimming left V 5 bases short and J 0 bases short, with 5 bases between. The CDR3 region is CAWAFSYEQYF. In DNA, the CDR3 is TGTGCCTGGGCCTTCTCCTACGAGCAGTACTTC.

This clonotype was picked up many times. Mismatch with germline at one junction end may stem from a read error. The rearrangement joins TRBV2 to TRBJ2-5, with TRBD2 matching over 8 bases. This CDR3 contains 14 residues. CDR1 and CDR2 (germline): SNHLY, FYNNEI. The CDR3 loop reads CAGSGGTRQETQYF. CDR3 nucleotides: TGTGCCGGCAGTGGCGGGACTAGACAAGAGACCCAGTACTTC.

The genes are TRBV1 and TRBJ1-3; whether TRBD1, the table's D call, matches the DNA was not checked. TRBV1 is a pseudogene. CDR3 length: 15 amino acids. The CDR3 loop reads CTSSQVQGLGNTIYF. In DNA form, the CDR3 reads TGCACCAGCAGCCAAGTGCAGGGTCTGGGAAACACCATATATTTT.

This clonotype came up many times. The chain combines TRBV5-1 with TRBJ2-7; maybe TRBD1 (6 bases). This CDR3 is 13 amino acids long. Germline V gene sequence: CDR1 SGHRS, CDR2 YFSETQ. The V end was cut by 6 bases, the J end by 2 bases, with 12 bases between. The CDR3 nucleotides are TGCGCCAGCAACCCCGGACAGCCCTACGAGCAGTACTTC. This codes for CASNPGQPYEQYF.

With regard to this clonotype: A much larger clone differs from this one at a single base, so this may be a read error. The gene calls are TRBV20-1 and TRBJ2-7; D is uncertain. This CDR3 is 14 amino acids long. Trimming left V 0 bases short and J 7 bases short, with 16 bases between. Germline CDR1 and CDR2: DFQATT and SNEGSKA (reference sequence). The CDR3 protein is CSARESDKIGEQYF. DNA of the CDR3: TGCAGTGCTAGAGAGTCCGACAAGATTGGGGAGCAGTACTTC.

This clonotype has ten or more counts. The chain combines TRBV18 with TRBJ1-1; 9 nucleotides align to TRBD1. Germline V gene sequence: CDR1 KGHSH, CDR2 LQKENI. V trimming: 1 base; J trimming: 5 bases; junction bases outside the gene matches: 2. The CDR3 is 14 amino acids. This CDR3 is CASSPRDRVTEAFF. The CDR3 nucleotides read TGTGCCAGCTCACCACGGGACAGGGTGACTGAAGCTTTCTTT.

This clonotype was counted ten times or more. V gene TRBV6-5 combines with J gene TRBJ1-6; the match to TRBD1 covers 7 bases. Germline CDR1 MNHEY, CDR2 SVGAGI. V shed 5 bases and J 9 bases; nucleotides not matched to a gene: 7. CDR3 length: 14 residues. This CDR3 is CASSGDSGTSPLHF. CDR3 in DNA: TGTGCCAGCAGTGGGGACAGCGGTACTTCACCCCTCCACTTT.

This clonotype was detected ten times or more. This chain links TRBV6-5 with TRBJ2-1, with 11 bases lining up with TRBD2. CDR3 length: 18 amino acids. V lost 0 bases to trimming and J lost 0 bases; unmatched junction nucleotides: 4. Germline-derived CDR1 and CDR2 are MNHEY and SVGAGI. The CDR3 sequence: CASSYSPTSGSSYNEQFF. CDR3 coding DNA: TGTGCCAGCAGTTACTCCCCTACTAGCGGGAGCTCCTACAATGAGCAGTTCTTC.

This clonotype appeared many times. The chain has TRBV6-5 and TRBJ1-6, with D possibly matching TRBD1 (6 bases). The germline V and J ends were trimmed by 6 bases and 2 bases, with 11 bases remaining between them. The CDR3 is made up of 15 amino acids. Germline values: CDR1 MNHEY, CDR2 SVGAGI. This CDR3 is CASRPDRAYNSPLHF. In DNA form, the CDR3 reads TGTGCCAGCAGACCGGACAGAGCCTATAATTCACCCCTCCACTTT.

In its sample, this clonotype was seen a few times. The chain links TRBV3-1 to TRBJ2-5; possible D gene TRBD2, 5 bases. V was shortened by 1 base and J by 7 bases, with 13 bases between the two germline ends. The CDR3 is made up of 14 amino acids. In germline, CDR1 is LGHDT, CDR2 YNNKEL (reference sequence). The CDR3 DNA follows: TGTGCCAGCAGCCAAGGGGTCCTAGGAGGGACCCAGTACTTC. Translation: CASSQGVLGGTQYF.

The chain couples TRBV18 to TRBJ2-3; D is uncertain. CDR1 is KGHSH, CDR2 LQKENI, per germline. The V end was cut by 0 bases, the J end by 7 bases, with 11 bases between. The CDR3 has 14 residues. The CDR3 region is CASSPPADSNTQYF. The CDR3, as DNA: TGTGCCAGCTCACCACCGGCAGACTCAAATACGCAGTATTTT. Full variable domain (outside the CDR3, taken from reference TRBV18 and TRBJ2-3): NAGVMQNPRHLVRRRGQEARLRCSPMKGHSHVYWYRQLPEEGLKFMVYLQKENIIDESGMPKERFSAEFPKEGPSILRIQQVVRGDSAAYFCASSPPADSNTQYFGPGTRLTVL.

This clonotype was counted at least ten times. The V and J genes are TRBV18 and TRBJ2-2; no clear D. CDR1 is KGHSH, CDR2 LQKENI, per germline. Trimming removed 3 bases at V and 4 bases at J, with 9 bases between. This CDR3 has 14 amino acids. The CDR3 sequence: CASSPLGSTGELFF. Written as DNA, the CDR3 is TGTGCCAGCTCACCTCTGGGGTCCACCGGGGAGCTGTTTTTT.

This clonotype was picked up many times. V is TRBV7-6 and J is TRBJ2-7, with unresolved D. Germline lookup yields CDR1 SGHVS and CDR2 FNYEAQ. Trimming shortened V by 5 bases and J by 3 bases, and 17 bases separated the two germline ends. The CDR3 sequence is 15 residues long. The chain's CDR3 is CASSQRPTTLYEQYF. CDR3 coding DNA: TGTGCCAGCAGCCAGAGACCTACAACTCTCTACGAGCAGTACTTC.

This clonotype was counted ten times or more. This chain links TRBV5-1 with TRBJ2-5, with TRBD2 matching over 7 bases. The CDR3 has 16 amino acids. CDR1 is SGHRS, CDR2 YFSETQ, per germline. V shed 2 bases and J 0 bases; nucleotides not matched to a gene: 7. The CDR3 nucleotides read TGCGCCAGCAGCTTCCCGTCGGCGGGGGACCAAGAGACCCAGTACTTC. This sequence encodes CASSFPSAGDQETQYF.

This clonotype showed up many times. V usage is TRBV7-9 and J usage is TRBJ1-1; D not resolved. The CDR3 covers 11 residues. Trimming took 8 bases from V and 1 from J, leaving 5 bases between them. CDR1 and CDR2 from the germline V gene are SEHNR and FQNEAQ (reference sequence). The CDR3 nucleotides read TGTGCCAGCGCACGGAACACTGAAGCTTTCTTT. Residues: CASARNTEAFF.

This clonotype was observed at least ten times. CDR3 in amino acids: CASSQHPPSGANVLTF. The CDR3 nucleotides read TGTGCCAGCAGCCAACACCCACCGTCTGGGGCCAACGTCCTGACTTTC. The rearrangement uses TRBV3-1 and TRBJ2-6, with D unresolved. Germline loops: CDR1 LGHDT, CDR2 YNNKEL (reference sequence). CDR3 length: 16 amino acids. The V end was cut by 2 bases, the J end by 1 base, with 9 bases between.

This clonotype was detected many times. The chain recombines TRBV6-1 with TRBJ1-2; D uncertain. The CDR3 is 14 residues long. Deletions cut 7 bases from V and 3 bases from J, with 15 bases between. Germline V CDR1 and CDR2: MNHNS, SASEGT. CDR3 sequence reads: CASNRRAVDYGYTF. The CDR3 nucleotides read TGTGCCAGCAATCGAAGGGCAGTAGACTATGGCTACACCTTC.

This clonotype was seen ten or more times. The genes are TRBV7-9 and TRBJ2-5, with no clear D. The V gene's germline CDR1 is SEHNR and CDR2 FQNEAQ (reference sequence). With 5 bases removed from V and 5 bases from J, the gap between germline ends came to 9 bases. This CDR3 has 12 amino acids. As DNA, the CDR3 is TGTGCCAGCAGCCCAGAGGCCGAGACCCAGTACTTC. It specifies CASSPEAETQYF.

CDR3 loop: CASSTTWTGGVSEAFF. In nucleotides, the CDR3 is TGTGCCAGCAGTACTACCTGGACAGGGGGCGTCTCTGAAGCTTTCTTT. The rearrangement uses TRBV6-5 and TRBJ1-1, with 11 positions matching TRBD1. CDR3 length: 16 amino acids. Germline V gene lookup returns CDR1 MNHEY and CDR2 SVGAGI. V shed 5 bases and J 6 bases; nucleotides not matched to a gene: 11.

This clonotype was detected only a few times. This chain joins TRBV15 and TRBJ1-1; 8 bases map to TRBD1. Losses at the gene ends were 4 bases for V and 0 bases for J; bases not matched to a gene: 4. The CDR3 contains 15 residues. CDR1 is LNHNV and CDR2 is YYDKDF in the germline V gene (reference sequence). This chain's CDR3 is CATSTGQAMNTEAFF. CDR3 in DNA: TGTGCCACCAGCACGGGACAGGCGATGAACACTGAAGCTTTCTTT.